This T cell receptor (beta chain) derives from a study of cytomegalovirus exposure and HLA in healthy donors. Per germline, CDR1 LGHNA and CDR2 YSLEER. Trimming removed 1 base from V and 1 base from J, with 13 bases in between. CDR3 length equals 16 residues. Sequencing was performed with immunoSEQ multiplex PCR; in TCRdb, only in-frame clones are kept and a portion is missing. The table records fewer than 400,000 clones, about nine tenths of them present only once. The TCR sequence derives from a woman under 30 in good health and CMV-seronegative. Sequencing was carried out using PBMCs. V and J are TRBV4-3 and TRBJ2-5; D is unclear. Written as DNA, the CDR3 is TGCGCCAGCAGCCAAGGTGCGGCTACTTCCCAAGAGACCCAGTACTTC. Its protein product is CASSQGAATSQETQYF.